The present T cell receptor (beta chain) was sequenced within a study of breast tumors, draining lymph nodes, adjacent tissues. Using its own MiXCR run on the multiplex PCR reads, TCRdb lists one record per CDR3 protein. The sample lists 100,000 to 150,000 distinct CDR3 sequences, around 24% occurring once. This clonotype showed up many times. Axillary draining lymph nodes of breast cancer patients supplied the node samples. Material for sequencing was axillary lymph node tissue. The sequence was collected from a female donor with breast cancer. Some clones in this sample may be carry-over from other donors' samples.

CDR3 residues: CASSLSRGSGNTIYF. The CDR3 DNA reads TGTGCCAGCAGCTTATCCAGGGGTAGTGGAAACACCATATATTTT. The chain uses TRBV7-2 and TRBJ1-3, with D perhaps TRBD1 (6 bases). The germline gives CDR1 SGHTA, CDR2 FQGNSA. V shed 2 bases and J shed 3 bases, with 11 bases lying between them. This CDR3 spans 15 amino acids.